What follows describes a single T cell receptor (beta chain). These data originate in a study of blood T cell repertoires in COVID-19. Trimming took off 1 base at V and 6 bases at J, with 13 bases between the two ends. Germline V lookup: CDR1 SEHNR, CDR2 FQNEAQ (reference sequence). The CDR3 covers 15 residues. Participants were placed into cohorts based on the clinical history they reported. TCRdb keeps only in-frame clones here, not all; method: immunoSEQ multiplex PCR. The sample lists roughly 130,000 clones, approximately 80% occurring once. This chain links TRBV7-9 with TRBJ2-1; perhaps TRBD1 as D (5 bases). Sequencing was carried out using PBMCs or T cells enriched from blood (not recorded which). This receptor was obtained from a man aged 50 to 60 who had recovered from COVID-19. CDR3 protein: CASSLVGRVVNEQFF. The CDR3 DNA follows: TGTGCCAGCAGCTTAGTGGGCAGGGTGGTCAATGAGCAGTTCTTC.